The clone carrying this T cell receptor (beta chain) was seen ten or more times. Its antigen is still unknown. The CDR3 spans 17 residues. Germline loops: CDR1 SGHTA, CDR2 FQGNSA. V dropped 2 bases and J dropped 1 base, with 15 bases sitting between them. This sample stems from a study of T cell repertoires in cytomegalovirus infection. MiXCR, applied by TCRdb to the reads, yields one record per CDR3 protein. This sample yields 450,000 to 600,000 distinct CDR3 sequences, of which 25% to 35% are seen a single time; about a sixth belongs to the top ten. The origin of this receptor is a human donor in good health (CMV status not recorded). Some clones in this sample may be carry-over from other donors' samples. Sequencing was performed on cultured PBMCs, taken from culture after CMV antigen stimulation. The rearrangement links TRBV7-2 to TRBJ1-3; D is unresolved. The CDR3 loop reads CASSLKVAGGSGNTIYF. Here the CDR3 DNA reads TGTGCCAGCAGCTTAAAAGTAGCCGGTGGGTCTGGAAACACCATATATTTT.